Listed below are T cell receptor beta chains from one sample, sequenced in a study of OX40 agonist ivuxolimab in advanced cancers. Clones were sequenced by immunoSEQ multiplex PCR, and TCRdb holds only the in-frame ones, with some missing. This table holds some 81,000 clones, around 87% found once. The sample in question was CD4+ or CD8+ T cells sorted from blood, obtained in a trial of the OX40 agonist ivuxolimab. The receptors shown here come from an adult with an advanced solid tumor such as melanoma, head and neck, liver or kidney cancer. The CDR3 runs from the conserved cysteine through the conserved F or W. The D gene is left open where the match is weak. Clone size is stated in some rows and not others, as once, few, many or a class when expanded.

j_call	v_call	clone_size	d_call	cdr3_nt	cdr3_aa
TRBJ2-1	TRBV4-3	-	TRBD1	TGCGCCAGCAGCCTACAAGACAGGGGGGCCTACAATGAGCAGTTCTTC	CASSLQDRGAYNEQFF
TRBJ2-5	TRBV21-1	once	-	TGTGCCAGCAGCAAAAGTGGGCTGGGGGCGGAGACCCAGTACTTC	CASSKSGLGAETQYF
TRBJ1-2	TRBV18	-	-	TGTGCCAGCTCCCTCGACAGAGACTATGGCTACACCTTC	CASSLDRDYGYTF
TRBJ1-1	TRBV12-5	-	-	TGTGCTAGTGCCGGGACGGCGAACACTGAAGCTTTCTTT	CASAGTANTEAFF
TRBJ1-1	TRBV6-1	-	-	TGTGCCAGCAGTGAGGTCGGTTACCTGAACACTGAAGCTTTCTTT	CASSEVGYLNTEAFF
TRBJ1-2	TRBV5-1	-	-	TGCGCCAGCAGCTTTGAGGGACCCGTAGATGGCTACACCTTC	CASSFEGPVDGYTF
TRBJ2-1	TRBV9	once	TRBD2	TGTGCCAGCAGCGTAGAGCCCGGGGGGGCGCGGAATGAGCAGTTCTTC	CASSVEPGGARNEQFF
TRBJ1-1	TRBV7-3	-	-	TGTGCCAGCAGCGTCGACGGGGGCACTGAAGCTTTCTTT	CASSVDGGTEAFF
TRBJ1-3	TRBV6-1	-	-	TGTGCCAGCAGGTCTGGGGACTCTGGAAACACCATATATTTT	CASRSGDSGNTIYF
TRBJ2-5	TRBV6-1	-	-	TGTGCCAGCAGTGGCGGAGGGAAGGAGACCCAGTACTTC	CASSGGGKETQYF
TRBJ2-2	TRBV5-1	-	TRBD2	TGCGCCAGCAGCTTGACTAGCGGGGGGTATACCGGGGAGCTGTTTTTT	CASSLTSGGYTGELFF
TRBJ2-3	TRBV6-5	-	-	TGTGCCAGCAGGCTACGGGGCCGCACAGATACGCAGTATTTT	CASRLRGRTDTQYF
TRBJ2-3	TRBV5-4	-	-	TGTGCCAGCAGCTTGGAGCCGGGCACAGATACGCAGTATTTT	CASSLEPGTDTQYF
TRBJ2-7	TRBV4-3	-	-	TGCGCCAGCAGCCAAGATTGGTCCAGGTTGGGCGAGCAGTACTTC	CASSQDWSRLGEQYF
TRBJ2-5	TRBV10-3	-	-	TGTGCCATCAGTGCAGGGCTCCAAGAGACCCAGTACTTC	CAISAGLQETQYF
TRBJ2-5	TRBV30	-	-	TGTGCCTGGAGTGTACTAGTATTGGACAGACAAGAGACCCAGTACTTC	CAWSVLVLDRQETQYF
TRBJ2-7	TRBV7-2	-	TRBD1	TGTGCCAGCAGCCCAAGGACAGGGTTCGGTTCCTACGAGCAGTACTTC	CASSPRTGFGSYEQYF
TRBJ1-6	TRBV7-9	-	-	TGTGCCAGCAGCTTATTAAAGGCTCGCAATTCACCCCTCCACTTT	CASSLLKARNSPLHF
TRBJ2-7	TRBV9	-	-	TGTGCCAGCAGCGTAGACCAAGACCGTTCGGCCGAGCAGTACTTC	CASSVDQDRSAEQYF
TRBJ2-2	TRBV5-6	-	TRBD1	TGTGCCAGCAGCTTGGGGACAGGGAGGAACACCGGGGAGCTGTTTTTT	CASSLGTGRNTGELFF
TRBJ1-1	TRBV5-6	-	TRBD1	TGTGCCAGCAGATGGACAGGGGGCGTGAACACTGAAGCTTTCTTT	CASRWTGGVNTEAFF
TRBJ2-3	TRBV7-9	-	-	TGTGCCAGCAGCCGAGGCCAGGGCATAGGAACAGATACGCAGTATTTT	CASSRGQGIGTDTQYF